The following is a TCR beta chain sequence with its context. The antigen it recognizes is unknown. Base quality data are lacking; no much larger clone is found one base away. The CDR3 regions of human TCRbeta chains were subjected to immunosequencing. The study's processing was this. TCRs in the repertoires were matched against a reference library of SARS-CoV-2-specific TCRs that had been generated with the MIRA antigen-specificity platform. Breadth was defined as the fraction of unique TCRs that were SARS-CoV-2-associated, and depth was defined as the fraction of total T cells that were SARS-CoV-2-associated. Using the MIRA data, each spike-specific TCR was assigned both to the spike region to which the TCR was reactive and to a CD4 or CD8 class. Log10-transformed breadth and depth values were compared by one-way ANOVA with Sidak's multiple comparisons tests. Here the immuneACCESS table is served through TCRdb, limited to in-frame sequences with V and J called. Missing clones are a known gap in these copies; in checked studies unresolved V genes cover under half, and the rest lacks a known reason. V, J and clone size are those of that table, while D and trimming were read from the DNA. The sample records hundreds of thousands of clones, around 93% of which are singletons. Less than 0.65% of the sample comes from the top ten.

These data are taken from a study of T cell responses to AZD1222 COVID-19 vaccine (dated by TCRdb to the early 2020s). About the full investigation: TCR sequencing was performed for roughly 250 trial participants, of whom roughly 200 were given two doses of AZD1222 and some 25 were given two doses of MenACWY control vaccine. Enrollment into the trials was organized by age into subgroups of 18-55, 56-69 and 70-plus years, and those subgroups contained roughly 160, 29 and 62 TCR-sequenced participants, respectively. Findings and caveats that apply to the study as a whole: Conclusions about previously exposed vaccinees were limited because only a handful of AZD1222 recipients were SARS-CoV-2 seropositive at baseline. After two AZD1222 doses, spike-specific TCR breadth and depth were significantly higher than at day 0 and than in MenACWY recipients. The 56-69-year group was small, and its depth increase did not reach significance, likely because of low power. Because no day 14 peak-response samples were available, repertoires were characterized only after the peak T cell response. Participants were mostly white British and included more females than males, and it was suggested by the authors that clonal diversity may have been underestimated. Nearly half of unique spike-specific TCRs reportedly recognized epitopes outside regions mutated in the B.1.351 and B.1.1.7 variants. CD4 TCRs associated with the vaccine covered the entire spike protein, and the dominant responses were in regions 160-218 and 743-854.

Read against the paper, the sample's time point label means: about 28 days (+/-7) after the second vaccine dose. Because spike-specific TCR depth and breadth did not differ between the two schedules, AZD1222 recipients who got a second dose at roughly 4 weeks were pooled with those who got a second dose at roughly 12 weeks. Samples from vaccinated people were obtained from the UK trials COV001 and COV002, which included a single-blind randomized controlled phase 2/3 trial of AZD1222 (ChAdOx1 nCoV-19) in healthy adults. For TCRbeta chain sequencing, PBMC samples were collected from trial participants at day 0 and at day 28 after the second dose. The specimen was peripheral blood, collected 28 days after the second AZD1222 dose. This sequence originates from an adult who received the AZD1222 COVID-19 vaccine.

The DNA sequence is given as TGTGCCAGCAGCCTGACTAGCGGTACAAACACCGGGGAGCTGTTTTTT. Its protein reads: CASSLTSGTNTGELFF. The receptor chain draws on TRBV5-4 and TRBJ2-2; 9 central bases correspond to TRBD2. V is cut back by 4 bases and J by 2 bases, with 6 bases in the junction unmatched. Sequences SGHNT (CDR1) and YYREEE (CDR2) are obtained from the germline V gene (reference sequence). Reading from cysteine to phenylalanine, the CDR3 counts 16 amino acids. The read is trimmed to its CDR3 DNA, 48 bases read in frame from base 1.